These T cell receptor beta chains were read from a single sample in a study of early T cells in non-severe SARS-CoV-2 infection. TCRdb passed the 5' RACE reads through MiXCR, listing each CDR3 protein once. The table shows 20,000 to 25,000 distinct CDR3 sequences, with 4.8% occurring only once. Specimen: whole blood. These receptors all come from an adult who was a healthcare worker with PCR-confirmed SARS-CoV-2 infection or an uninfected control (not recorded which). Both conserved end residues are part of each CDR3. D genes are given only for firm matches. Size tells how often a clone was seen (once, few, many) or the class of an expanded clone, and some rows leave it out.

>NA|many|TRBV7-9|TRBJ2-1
TGTGCCAGCATCGAAGGGCAGGGGTGGTCGGATGAGCAGTTCTTC
CASIEGQGWSDEQFF
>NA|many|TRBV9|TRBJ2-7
TGTGCCAGCAGCCAGGGCGGGACGGGGAGTTACGAGCAGTACTTC
CASSQGGTGSYEQYF
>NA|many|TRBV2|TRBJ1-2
TGTGCCAGCAGTTCACAGGGTGGAGGCTACACCTTC
CASSSQGGGYTF
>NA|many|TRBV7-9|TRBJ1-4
TGTGCCAGCAGCTTCCTGGGCCCGGAAAAACTGTTTTTT
CASSFLGPEKLFF
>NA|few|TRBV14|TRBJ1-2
TGTGCCAGCAGCCAACAGCTGGTCTATGGCTACACCTTC
CASSQQLVYGYTF
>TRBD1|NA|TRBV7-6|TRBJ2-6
TGTGCCAGCAGCAAGACAGGGGCGCCCGGGGCCAACGTCCTGACTTTC
CASSKTGAPGANVLTF
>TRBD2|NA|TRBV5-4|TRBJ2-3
TGTGCCTGTTCGGGGGGAAGCACAGATACGCAGTATTTT
CACSGGSTDTQYF
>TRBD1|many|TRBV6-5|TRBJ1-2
TGTGCCAGCAGTTCCGAACAGGGGCCCAATGGCTACACCTTC
CASSSEQGPNGYTF
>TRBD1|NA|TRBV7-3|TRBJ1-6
TGTGTCAGCAGCTTAAGTGGGACAGGGTTTTCACCCCTCCACTTT
CVSSLSGTGFSPLHF
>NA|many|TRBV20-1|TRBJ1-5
TGCAGTGCCTCGAGGGGCCTAGGGAATCAGCCCCAGCATTTT
CSASRGLGNQPQHF
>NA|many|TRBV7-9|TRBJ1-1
TGTGCCAGCAGCTTAGACACCCTGGCCACTGAAGCTTTCTTT
CASSLDTLATEAFF
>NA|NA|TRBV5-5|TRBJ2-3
TGTGCCAGCAGCTTGGACGGATTTACAGATACGCAGTATTTT
CASSLDGFTDTQYF
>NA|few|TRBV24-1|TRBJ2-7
TGTGCCGTCGGCACGGTCCCCTACGAGCAGTACTTC
CAVGTVPYEQYF
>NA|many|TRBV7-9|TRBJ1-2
TGTGCCAGCAGCTCGGGGACCCGGGGGATCTATGGCTACACCTTC
CASSSGTRGIYGYTF
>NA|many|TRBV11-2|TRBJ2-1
TGTGCCAGCAGCTTAGACGGAAATGAGCAGTTCTTC
CASSLDGNEQFF
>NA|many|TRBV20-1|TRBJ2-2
TGCAGTGCTAGAGGAGGGCAGAACACCGGGGAGCTGTTTTTT
CSARGGQNTGELFF
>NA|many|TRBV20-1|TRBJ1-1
TGCAGTGCTAGAGATCCCGCAATGAACACTGAAGCTTTCTTT
CSARDPAMNTEAFF
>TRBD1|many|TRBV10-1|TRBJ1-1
TGCGCCAGCCAGGGACAGCCTAACACTGAAGCTTTCTTT
CASQGQPNTEAFF
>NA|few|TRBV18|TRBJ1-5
TGTGCCAGCTCACCACAGGGGGGGGACAATCAGCCCCAGCATTTT
CASSPQGGDNQPQHF
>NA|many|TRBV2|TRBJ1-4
TGTGCCAGCAGACCCGACCATAATGAAAAACTGTTTTTT
CASRPDHNEKLFF
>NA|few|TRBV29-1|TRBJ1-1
TGCAGCGCTGGGGGACCGGCAAGGAACACTGAAGCTTTCTTT
CSAGGPARNTEAFF